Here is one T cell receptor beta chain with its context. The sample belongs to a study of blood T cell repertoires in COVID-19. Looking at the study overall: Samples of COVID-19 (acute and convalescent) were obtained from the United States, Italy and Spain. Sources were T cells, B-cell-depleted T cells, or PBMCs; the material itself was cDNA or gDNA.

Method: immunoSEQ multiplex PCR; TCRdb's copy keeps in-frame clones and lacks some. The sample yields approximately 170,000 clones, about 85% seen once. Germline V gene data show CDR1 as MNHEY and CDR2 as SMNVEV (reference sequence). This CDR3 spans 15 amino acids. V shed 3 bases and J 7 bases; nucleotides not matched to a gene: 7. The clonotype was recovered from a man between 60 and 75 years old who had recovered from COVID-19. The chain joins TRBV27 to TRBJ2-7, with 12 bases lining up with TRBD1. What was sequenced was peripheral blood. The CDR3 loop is CASSFMGQGAYEQYF. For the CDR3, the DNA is TGTGCCAGCAGTTTTATGGGACAGGGGGCGTATGAGCAGTACTTC.